Each of the 29 T cell receptor beta chains below was sequenced from the same sample in a study of blood T cell repertoires in COVID-19. The repertoire was sequenced with immunoSEQ multiplex PCR; TCRdb's copy has only in-frame clones and lacks some. The table lists about 240,000 clones, around 83% of them singletons. The sequencing sample was made of peripheral blood. These receptors were obtained from a woman aged 55-70 years with active or convalescent COVID-19.

The table lists this clone with a few counts. The chain recombines TRBV5-1 with TRBJ1-1, with D possibly matching TRBD1 (6 bases). The V gene's germline CDR1 is SGHRS and CDR2 YFSETQ. The CDR3 length is 15 residues. V was pared by 3 bases and J by 0 bases, with 12 bases between. CDR3: CASSWGQVMNTEAFF. The CDR3 nucleotides are TGCGCCAGCAGCTGGGGACAAGTCATGAACACTGAAGCTTTCTTT.

The rearrangement joins TRBV7-2 to TRBJ1-6, with D possibly TRBD1 on 5 matching bases. Germline CDR1 SGHTA, CDR2 FQGNSA. The ends were cut back, 5 bases at V and 1 base at J, with 12 bases in the middle. The CDR3 extends over 16 amino acids. CDR3 amino acids: CASSAFRVSYNSPLHF. CDR3 sequence (DNA): TGTGCCAGCAGCGCGTTCAGGGTTTCCTATAATTCACCCCTCCACTTT.

CDR3 region: CASSLVAGTEAFF. The DNA of the CDR3 is TGTGCCAGCAGCCTAGTAGCCGGCACTGAAGCTTTCTTT. The chain combines TRBV14 with TRBJ1-1; D gene ambiguous. There are 13 residues in the CDR3. The V gene's germline CDR1 is SGHDN and CDR2 FVKESK. V lost 4 bases to trimming and J lost 4 bases, with 10 bases between them.

The V gene is TRBV2, the J gene TRBJ2-7; unclear D gene. Germline CDR1 SNHLY, CDR2 FYNNEI. The CDR3 consists of 12 residues. Trimming cost V 6 bases and J 1 base, with 7 bases left between them. CDR3 nucleotide sequence: TGTGCCAGCAGATCTCCGTCCTACGAGCAGTACTTC. Translating it yields CASRSPSYEQYF.

This rearrangement joins TRBV7-9 to TRBJ1-2; D gene unclear. V gave up 5 bases and J gave up 1 base, with 8 bases separating them. The V gene's germline CDR1 is SEHNR and CDR2 FQNEAQ (reference sequence). The CDR3 covers 13 residues. CDR3 nucleotide sequence: TGTGCCAGCAGCCCAGGAAATAACTATGGCTACACCTTC. This codes for CASSPGNNYGYTF.

The J gene is TRBJ1-1, the V gene TRBV6-5; unclear D gene. V was shortened by 0 bases and J by 5 bases, with 7 bases between the two germline ends. This CDR3 comprises 13 residues. Germline CDR1 reads MNHEY; CDR2 reads SVGAGI. This CDR3 reads CASSYSGGTEAFF. The DNA for the CDR3 is TGTGCCAGCAGTTACTCCGGAGGGACTGAAGCTTTCTTT.

The gene calls are TRBV19 and TRBJ1-3; maybe TRBD1 (5 bases). Trimming cost V 5 bases and J 0 bases, with 11 bases left between them. The germline V gene encodes CDR1 LNHDA and CDR2 SQIVND (reference sequence). The CDR3 extends over 15 amino acids. In nucleotides, the CDR3 is TGTGCCAGTAGTCCCGTGGACACCTCTGGAAACACCATATATTTT. Translating it yields CASSPVDTSGNTIYF.

V gene TRBV29-1 combines with J gene TRBJ1-2; tentatively, D is TRBD1 (6 bases). V lost 6 bases and J lost 8, with 16 bases in between. There are 12 residues in the CDR3. Germline V gene sequence: CDR1 SQVTM, CDR2 ANQGSEA. CDR3 region: CSVLSGGPGYTF. CDR3 nucleotides: TGCAGCGTCCTATCCGGGGGGCCCGGCTACACCTTC.

V and J are TRBV5-1 and TRBJ2-7; TRBD1 might be the D (6 bases). The V end lost 0 bases, the J end lost 3 bases, and 22 bases lay between the germline ends. Germline V gene lookup returns CDR1 SGHRS and CDR2 YFSETQ. The CDR3 has 18 amino acids. The CDR3: CASSLAGPSRGLFYEQYF. As DNA, the CDR3 is TGCGCCAGCAGCTTGGCCGGACCCAGCAGGGGTCTATTCTACGAGCAGTACTTC.

Turning to this clone: Other DNA sequences within the sample encode an identical CDR3. The rearrangement uses TRBV11-2 and TRBJ2-3; TRBD2 is a possible D gene (5 bases). CDR3 length: 16 amino acids. V lost 1 base to trimming and J lost 0 bases, with 11 bases between them. Germline CDR1 and CDR2: SGHAT and FQNNGV. CDR3 coding DNA: TGTGCCAGCAGCTTAGGAGGGTTGCCTAGCACAGATACGCAGTATTTT. It codes for CASSLGGLPSTDTQYF.

The chain has TRBV5-4 and TRBJ2-3, with 14 bases identical to TRBD2. This CDR3 comprises 16 residues. V lost 3 bases and J lost 5; bases outside the gene matches: 5. The germline V gene has CDR1 SGHNT and CDR2 YYREEE (reference sequence). The CDR3 coding sequence is TGTGCCAGCAGCTCCCGACTAGCGGGGGGGGTAGATACGCAGTATTTT. Its protein is CASSSRLAGGVDTQYF. The full variable domain, with the rest looked up from reference TRBV5-4 and TRBJ2-3, is ETGVTQSPTHLIKTRGQQVTLRCSSQSGHNTVSWYQQALGQGPQFIFQYYREEENGRGNFPPRFSGLQFPNYSSELNVNALELDDSALYLCASSSRLAGGVDTQYFGPGTRLTVL.

This clone has just one count. The gene calls are TRBV10-3 and TRBJ2-3, with 8 bases identical to TRBD2. Looked up from germline, CDR1 is ENHRY and CDR2 is SYGVKD. This CDR3 contains 12 residues. The J segment lost 2 bases and the V segment lost 11 bases, leaving 3 bases of the junction unmatched. CDR3 DNA sequence: TGTGCCCTCGGGGGGGACACAGATACGCAGTATTTT. Protein product: CALGGDTDTQYF.

V and J are TRBV5-6 and TRBJ2-7; 8 nucleotides line up with TRBD1. J gave up 4 bases and V 3 bases, and 3 bases lay outside the gene matches. The CDR3 is 13 amino acids. The germline V gene encodes CDR1 SGHDT and CDR2 YYEEEE. CDR3 in amino acids: CASSYRDRYEQYF. CDR3 DNA: TGTGCCAGCAGCTACCGGGACAGGTACGAGCAGTACTTC.

The chain employs TRBV18 and TRBJ1-6; 7 nucleotides align to TRBD1. The CDR3 is 13 residues long. CDR1 KGHSH and CDR2 LQKENI come from the germline V gene. V gave up 4 bases and J gave up 8 bases; unmatched junction bases: 2. The DNA of the CDR3 is TGTGCCAGCTCACAAACAGGGGATTCACCCCTCCACTTT. Translating gives CASSQTGDSPLHF. The full variable domain, in which reference TRBV18 and TRBJ1-6 provide the parts outside the CDR3, is NAGVMQNPRHLVRRRGQEARLRCSPMKGHSHVYWYRQLPEEGLKFMVYLQKENIIDESGMPKERFSAEFPKEGPSILRIQQVVRGDSAAYFCASSQTGDSPLHFGNGTRLTVT.

The chain links TRBV9 to TRBJ1-4; maybe TRBD1 (6 bases). Trimming removed 0 bases from V and 0 bases from J, with 9 bases in between. This CDR3 is built from 16 residues. Germline loops: CDR1 SGDLS, CDR2 YYNGEE. CDR3 amino acids: CASSVGTVATNEKLFF. CDR3 coding DNA: TGTGCCAGCAGCGTAGGGACAGTTGCAACTAATGAAAAACTGTTTTTT.

This clone has a single count. This sequence joins TRBV5-5 and TRBJ1-2, with 7 bases matching TRBD1. V gave up 5 bases and J gave up 14 bases; unmatched junction bases: 24. The CDR3 is 16 amino acids. The germline CDR1 and CDR2 sequences are SGHKS and YYEKEE (reference sequence). In DNA, the CDR3 is TGTGCCAGCAGTTATCCGGGACAGACACCCCGGGGAGCCGGGACCTTC. The encoded protein is CASSYPGQTPRGAGTF.

The V gene is TRBV9, the J gene TRBJ2-3, with 7 positions matching TRBD1. Trimming took 3 bases from V and 1 from J; bases not matched to a gene: 2. This CDR3 spans 14 amino acids. Germline V gene data show CDR1 as SGDLS and CDR2 as YYNGEE. In DNA form, the CDR3 reads TGTGCCAGCAGCGAGGGGGCGGGCACAGATACGCAGTATTTT. Translated: CASSEGAGTDTQYF.

The V call is TRBV18, the J call TRBJ2-5, with a weak D call TRBD2 (5 bases). Germline CDR1 and CDR2: KGHSH and LQKENI. The CDR3 covers 13 residues. V lost 3 bases to trimming and J lost 4 bases, with 9 bases between them. CDR3 bases: TGTGCCAGCTCACCTCGGAGGTTAGAGACCCAGTACTTC. Amino acid sequence: CASSPRRLETQYF.

The chain carries TRBV3-1 (or the pseudogene TRBV3-2) and TRBJ1-1; D not resolved. This CDR3 is built from 12 residues. Deletions cut 0 bases from V and 5 bases from J, with 4 bases between. CDR1 is LGHDT and CDR2 is YNNKEL in the germline V gene (reference sequence). The CDR3 sequence: CASSQERTEAFF. Here the CDR3 DNA reads TGTGCCAGCAGCCAAGAGAGGACTGAAGCTTTCTTT.

This clone was recorded once. Distinct nucleotide sequences in the sample also encode this CDR3. J is TRBJ1-3 and V is TRBV5-1, with a tentative D call TRBD1 (5 bases). Germline loops: CDR1 SGHRS, CDR2 YFSETQ. This CDR3 has 15 residues. V gave up 0 bases and J gave up 2 bases, with 9 bases separating them. The CDR3 sequence: CASSLGQGTGNTIYF. CDR3 DNA: TGCGCCAGCAGCTTGGGGCAGGGAACTGGAAACACCATATATTTT.

The chain uses TRBV5-1 and TRBJ2-1, with 8 bases lining up with TRBD2. The germline V gene encodes CDR1 SGHRS and CDR2 YFSETQ. The CDR3 has 16 residues. Unmatched junction bases numbered 5, after V lost 0 bases and J lost 3 bases. The CDR3 DNA reads as TGCGCCAGCAGCTTGGTGTGGACTAGCAACTACAATGAGCAGTTCTTC. Translated: CASSLVWTSNYNEQFF. Using reference TRBV5-1 and TRBJ2-1 for the parts outside the CDR3, the full variable domain is KAGVTQTPRYLIKTRGQQVTLSCSPISGHRSVSWYQQTPGQGLQFLFEYFSETQRNKGNFPGRFSGRQFSNSRSEMNVSTLELGDSALYLCASSLVWTSNYNEQFFGPGTRLTVL.

The chain carries TRBV28 and TRBJ1-5, with a possible D match to TRBD1 (5 bases). CDR3 length: 15 amino acids. Germline CDR1 is MDHEN and CDR2 is SYDVKM. The V and J ends lost 1 base and 5 bases respectively, with 12 bases between them. The CDR3 DNA reads TGTGCCAGCAGTTTATTTCAGGGCGGATATCAGCCCCAGCATTTT. Residues: CASSLFQGGYQPQHF.

The chain combines TRBV28 with TRBJ1-4; 7 nucleotides align to TRBD1. J lost 4 bases, V lost 5 bases, and 7 bases had no gene match. Germline loops: CDR1 MDHEN, CDR2 SYDVKM. This CDR3 region has 15 residues. In DNA, the CDR3 is TGTGCCAGCAGTCCATGGGGGGACAGTAATGAAAAACTGTTTTTT. This encodes CASSPWGDSNEKLFF.

This chain connects TRBV6-5 to TRBJ1-2; 8 bases agree with TRBD1. V lost 6 bases to trimming and J lost 4 bases; unmatched junction nucleotides: 4. Per the germline V gene, CDR1 is MNHEY and CDR2 is SVGAGI. This CDR3 comprises 13 residues. This chain's CDR3 is CASSFGQGYGYTF. For the CDR3, the DNA is TGTGCCAGCAGCTTTGGACAGGGCTATGGCTACACCTTC.

The chain uses TRBV7-9 and TRBJ1-6; 7 positions agree with TRBD1. CDR3 length equals 14 residues. The germline CDR1 and CDR2 sequences are SEHNR and FQNEAQ (reference sequence). V shed 7 bases and J 0 bases; nucleotides not matched to a gene: 0. CDR3 loop: CASTGGSYNSPLHF. The CDR3 DNA sequence: TGTGCCAGCACAGGGGGCTCCTATAATTCACCCCTCCACTTT.

The gene calls are TRBV6-2 or TRBV6-3 and TRBJ2-1, with 10 bases lining up with TRBD2. CDR3 length equals 15 residues. CDR1 and CDR2 from the germline V gene are MNHEY and SVGEGT. After removal of 6 bases from V and 10 bases from J, the junction contained 12 bases not matched to a gene. In DNA form, the CDR3 reads TGTGCCAGCAGCTCAACGCCTAGCGGGGGTGGCGAGCAGTTCTTC. Translated, it gives CASSSTPSGGGEQFF.

The CDR3 bases are TGTGCCAGCAGCTTGGGGGGACAGGCCAATCAGCCCCAGCATTTT. The encoded protein is CASSLGGQANQPQHF. J is TRBJ1-5 and V is TRBV7-6; TRBD1 aligns across 8 bases. Germline V gene sequence: CDR1 SGHVS, CDR2 FNYEAQ. J lost 3 bases, V lost 3 bases, and 4 bases had no gene match. This CDR3 spans 15 amino acids.

The V gene is TRBV2, the J gene TRBJ1-1; perhaps TRBD1 as D (6 bases). V shed 8 bases and J shed 4 bases, with 17 bases lying between them. The germline V gene encodes CDR1 SNHLY and CDR2 FYNNEI. The length of the CDR3 is 14 residues. Here the CDR3 DNA reads TGTGCCAGCGGGGGCAGGGCCCCTGGCACTGAAGCTTTCTTT. Translated: CASGGRAPGTEAFF.

The V call is TRBV18, the J call TRBJ1-3; TRBD1 agrees at 8 bases. The V gene's germline CDR1 is KGHSH and CDR2 LQKENI. The CDR3 is 17 amino acids. J lost 1 base, V lost 3 bases, and 8 bases had no gene match. CDR3 sequence (DNA): TGTGCCAGCTCACCTATAATGACAGGGGAATCTGGAAACACCATATATTTT. Amino acids: CASSPIMTGESGNTIYF.